The entry that follows covers one T cell receptor (beta chain) sequence. Followed over time, Seattle patients had been enrolled while infection was active. The protocol was immunoSEQ multiplex PCR, while the TCRdb copy is restricted to in-frame clones and leaves out a portion. The sample has approximately 180,000 clones, 75% to 90% seen once; the top ten hold 7%. Trimming stripped 4 bases from V and 3 bases from J, with 10 bases between. From germline, CDR1 is SGHDN and CDR2 FVKESK. The CDR3 length is 13 residues. This sample is part of a study of blood T cell repertoires in COVID-19. Overall study context: The United States, Italy and Spain were the sources of the acute and convalescent COVID-19 samples.

The sequenced material came from peripheral blood. This chain links TRBV14 with TRBJ2-7; no clear D gene. The clonotype comes from a woman aged 40 to 50 with COVID-19, enrolled during active disease. The CDR3 spells CASSPAGHYEQYF. CDR3 nucleotide sequence: TGTGCCAGCAGCCCCGCAGGTCACTACGAGCAGTACTTC.